This T cell receptor beta chain was sequenced for a study of human T cells and chemical hapten exposure. Study at large: DPC 0.01% went on the upper back by patch test, with reading at 6 days.

Individual cDNA molecules each carried unique molecular identifiers attached by the library. Via MiXCR, TCRdb re-called the RACE reads, giving one row per CDR3 protein. The data show approximately 74,000 distinct CDR3 sequences, around 30% seen once. Study-wide results and caveats: Significantly more large CDR3 similarity clusters were formed by expanded TCRs than by controls.

The CDR3 is 18 amino acids. CDR1 is PRHDT, CDR2 FYEKMQ, per germline (reference sequence). The junction had 10 bases not matched to a gene; V was cut back by 0 bases and J by 7 bases. Indicated time point: patch test 1, 2 weeks after DPC sensitization. The sample's treatment: therapeutic diphenylcyclopropenone sensitization with weekly scalp DPC. On this clonotype itself: The antigen is unknown.

The receptor comes from a man aged 40-50 years with alopecia areata. Some clones in this sample may be carry-over from other donors' samples. The source material was whole blood, sampled in connection with sensitization to the hapten diphenylcyclopropenone (DPC). The chain links TRBV13 to TRBJ2-1; TRBD2 matches at 12 bases. The CDR3 sequence: CASSLGRLAGGPGNEQFF. The DNA of the CDR3 is TGTGCCAGCAGCTTAGGCCGGCTAGCGGGAGGGCCAGGGAATGAGCAGTTCTTC.